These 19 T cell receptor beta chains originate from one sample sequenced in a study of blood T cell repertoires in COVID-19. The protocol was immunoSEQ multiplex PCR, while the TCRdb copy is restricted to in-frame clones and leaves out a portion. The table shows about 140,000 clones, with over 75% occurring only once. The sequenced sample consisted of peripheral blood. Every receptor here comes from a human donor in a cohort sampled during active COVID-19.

CDR3 loop: CASSVFPGGGTDTQYF. CDR3 coding DNA: TGTGCCAGCAGCGTTTTCCCCGGGGGTGGCACAGATACGCAGTATTTT. The genes are TRBV9 and TRBJ2-3; D might be TRBD2 (6 bases). The V gene lost 2 bases and the J gene lost 1 base, with 14 bases spanning the gap. This CDR3 region has 16 residues. Germline V lookup: CDR1 SGDLS, CDR2 YYNGEE.

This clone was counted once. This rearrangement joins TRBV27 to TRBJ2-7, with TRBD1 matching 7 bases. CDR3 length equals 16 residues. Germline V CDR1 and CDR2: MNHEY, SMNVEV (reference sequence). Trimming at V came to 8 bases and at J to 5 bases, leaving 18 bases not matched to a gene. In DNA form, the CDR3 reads TGTGCCAGCTCTCCCGACAGGGAAGTTAAGTTTGACGAGCAGTACTTC. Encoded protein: CASSPDREVKFDEQYF.

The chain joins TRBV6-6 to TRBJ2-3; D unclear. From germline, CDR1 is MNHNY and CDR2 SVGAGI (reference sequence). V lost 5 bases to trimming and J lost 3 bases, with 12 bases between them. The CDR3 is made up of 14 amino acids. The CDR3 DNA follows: TGTGCCAGCAGTCTAAGAAGCGAAACAGATACGCAGTATTTT. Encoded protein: CASSLRSETDTQYF.

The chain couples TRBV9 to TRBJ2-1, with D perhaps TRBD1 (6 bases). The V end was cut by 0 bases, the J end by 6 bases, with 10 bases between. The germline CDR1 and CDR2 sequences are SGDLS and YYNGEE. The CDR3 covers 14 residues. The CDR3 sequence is CASSVEVGGNEQFF. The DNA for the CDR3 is TGTGCCAGCAGCGTAGAGGTAGGGGGCAATGAGCAGTTCTTC.

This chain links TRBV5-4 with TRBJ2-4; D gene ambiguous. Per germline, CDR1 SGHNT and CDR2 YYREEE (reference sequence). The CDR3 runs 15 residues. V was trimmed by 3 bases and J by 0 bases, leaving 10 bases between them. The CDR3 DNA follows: TGTGCCAGCAGCTCCCGAGCGAGAGCCAAAAACATTCAGTACTTC. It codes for CASSSRARAKNIQYF.

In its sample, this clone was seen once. CDR3 nucleotide sequence: TGTGCCATCACCTCAGCGGGCACAGATACGCAGTATTTT. Translating it yields CAITSAGTDTQYF. V usage is TRBV10-3 and J usage is TRBJ2-3; possibly TRBD2 for D (5 bases). This CDR3 comprises 13 residues. In germline, CDR1 is ENHRY, CDR2 SYGVKD. The V end was cut by 7 bases, the J end by 1 base, with 9 bases between.

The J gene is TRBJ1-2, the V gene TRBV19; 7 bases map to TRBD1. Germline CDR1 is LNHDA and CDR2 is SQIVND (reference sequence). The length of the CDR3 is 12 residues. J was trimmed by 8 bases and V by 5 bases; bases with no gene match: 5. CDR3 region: CASSPSGGGYTF. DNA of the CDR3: TGTGCCAGTAGTCCGTCAGGGGGAGGCTACACCTTC.

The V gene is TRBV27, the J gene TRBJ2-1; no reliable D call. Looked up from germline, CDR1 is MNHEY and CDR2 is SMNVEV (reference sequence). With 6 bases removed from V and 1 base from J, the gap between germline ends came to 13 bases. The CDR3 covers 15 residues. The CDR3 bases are TGTGCCAGCAGCCCTAGTTCTGGGTCCTACAATGAGCAGTTCTTC. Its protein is CASSPSSGSYNEQFF.

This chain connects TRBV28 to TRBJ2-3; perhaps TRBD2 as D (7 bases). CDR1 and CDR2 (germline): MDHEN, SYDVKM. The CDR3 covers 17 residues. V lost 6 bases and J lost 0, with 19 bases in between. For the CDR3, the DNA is TGTGCCAGCAGCCCCGGGGGCGGGGGCCTAAGCACAGATACGCAGTATTTT. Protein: CASSPGGGGLSTDTQYF.

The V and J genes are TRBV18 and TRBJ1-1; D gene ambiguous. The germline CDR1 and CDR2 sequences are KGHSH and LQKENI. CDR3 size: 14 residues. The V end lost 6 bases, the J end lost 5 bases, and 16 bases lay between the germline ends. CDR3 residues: CASSELYRRTEAFF. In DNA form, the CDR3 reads TGTGCCAGCTCCGAATTATACCGGAGGACTGAAGCTTTCTTT.

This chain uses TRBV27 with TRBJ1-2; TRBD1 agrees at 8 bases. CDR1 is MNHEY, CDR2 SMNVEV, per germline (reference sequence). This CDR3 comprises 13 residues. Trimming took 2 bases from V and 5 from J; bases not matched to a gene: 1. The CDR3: CASSLRQGYGYTF. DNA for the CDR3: TGTGCCAGCAGTTTACGACAGGGGTATGGCTACACCTTC.

CDR3 sequence reads: CASSLGLGRQVMNTEAFF. The DNA of the CDR3 is TGTGCCAGCAGCTTAGGATTAGGCAGACAGGTAATGAACACTGAAGCTTTCTTT. The rearrangement uses TRBV7-9 and TRBJ1-1; D might be TRBD1 (6 bases). Trimming took off 1 base at V and 0 bases at J, with 18 bases between the two ends. Germline V gene lookup returns CDR1 SEHNR and CDR2 FQNEAQ (reference sequence). The CDR3 has 18 residues.

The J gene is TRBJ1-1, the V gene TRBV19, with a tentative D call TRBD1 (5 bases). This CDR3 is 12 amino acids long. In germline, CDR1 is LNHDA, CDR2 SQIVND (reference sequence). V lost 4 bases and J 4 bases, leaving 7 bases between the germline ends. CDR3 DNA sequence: TGTGCCAGTAGTACGACAGTCACTGAAGCTTTCTTT. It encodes CASSTTVTEAFF.

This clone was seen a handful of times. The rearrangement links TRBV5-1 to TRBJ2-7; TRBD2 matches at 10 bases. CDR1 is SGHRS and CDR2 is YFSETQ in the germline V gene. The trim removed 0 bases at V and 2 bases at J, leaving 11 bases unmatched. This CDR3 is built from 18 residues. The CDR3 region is CASSLGTSGAPKAYEQYF. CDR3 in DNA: TGCGCCAGCAGCTTGGGGACTAGCGGAGCCCCAAAGGCCTACGAGCAGTACTTC.

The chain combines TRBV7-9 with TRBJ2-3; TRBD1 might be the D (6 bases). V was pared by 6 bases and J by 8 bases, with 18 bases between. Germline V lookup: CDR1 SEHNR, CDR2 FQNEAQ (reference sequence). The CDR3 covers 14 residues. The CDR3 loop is CASRVGFAQGTQYF. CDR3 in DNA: TGTGCCAGCAGGGTTGGGTTTGCACAGGGTACGCAGTATTTT.

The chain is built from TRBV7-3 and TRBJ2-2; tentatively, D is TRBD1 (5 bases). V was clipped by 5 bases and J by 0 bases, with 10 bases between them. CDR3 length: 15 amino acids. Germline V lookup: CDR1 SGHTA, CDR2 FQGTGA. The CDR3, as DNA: TGTGCCAGCAGCCCTCAGGGAACGAACACCGGGGAGCTGTTTTTT. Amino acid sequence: CASSPQGTNTGELFF.

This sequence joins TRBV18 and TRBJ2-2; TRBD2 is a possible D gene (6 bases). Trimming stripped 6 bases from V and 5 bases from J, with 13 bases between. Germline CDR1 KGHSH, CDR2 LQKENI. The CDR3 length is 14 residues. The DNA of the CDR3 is TGTGCCAGCTCGCCCTCAGGGAGGACCGGGGAGCTGTTTTTT. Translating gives CASSPSGRTGELFF.

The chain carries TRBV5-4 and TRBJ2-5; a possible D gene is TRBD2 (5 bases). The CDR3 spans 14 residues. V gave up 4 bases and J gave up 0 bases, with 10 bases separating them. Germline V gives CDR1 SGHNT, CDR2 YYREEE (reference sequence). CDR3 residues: CASSTDWYQETQYF. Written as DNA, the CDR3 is TGTGCCAGCAGCACGGACTGGTACCAAGAGACCCAGTACTTC.

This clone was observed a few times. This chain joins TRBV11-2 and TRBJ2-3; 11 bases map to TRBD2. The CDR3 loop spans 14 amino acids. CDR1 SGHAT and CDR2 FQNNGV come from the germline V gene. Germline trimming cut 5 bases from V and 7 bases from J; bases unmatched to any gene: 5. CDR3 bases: TGTGCCAGCAGCATCACTAGCGGGAGCAATACGCAGTATTTT. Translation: CASSITSGSNTQYF.